This T cell receptor (beta chain) was obtained from a study of cytomegalovirus exposure and HLA in healthy donors. Remarks on this clone: What it binds is not known.

The PCR had 60 Vbeta and 13 Jbeta primers. Method: immunoSEQ multiplex PCR; TCRdb's copy keeps in-frame clones and lacks some. The sample includes some 180,000 clones, about 80% of them seen just once. Whole-study results and caveats: An analysis that came later showed most CMV-associated TCR beta chains appearing HLA-restricted. Per a later analysis, HLA-associated TCR beta chains showed more clonal expansion than other, equally common TCR beta chains. Three chains linked to CMV were shown in vitro to be specific for CMV antigens.

The CDR3 consists of 14 residues. V lost 7 bases, J lost 4 bases, and 2 bases stayed unmatched. Germline values: CDR1 SNHLY, CDR2 FYNNEI. The source material was PBMCs. The clonotype comes from a woman aged 25 to 39 in good health and CMV-seropositive. The V gene is TRBV2, the J gene TRBJ2-5; TRBD2 aligns across 14 bases. The CDR3 DNA is TGTGCCAGCAAAGGACTAGCGGGAGGAGAGACCCAGTACTTC. Translating it yields CASKGLAGGETQYF.